Following are 23 T cell receptor beta chains from one sample sequenced in a study of blood T cell repertoires in COVID-19. This table comes from immunoSEQ multiplex PCR, and its TCRdb copy is limited to in-frame clones, with some not included. The sample holds tens of thousands of clones, roughly 90% seen once. The sample was peripheral blood. The receptors come from a man between 35 and 55 years old with COVID-19, enrolled during active disease.

This chain uses TRBV3-1 (or the pseudogene TRBV3-2) with TRBJ2-3; possible D gene TRBD2, 5 bases. The V and J ends lost 1 base and 3 bases respectively, with 14 bases between them. Per germline, CDR1 LGHDT and CDR2 YNNKEL (reference sequence). This CDR3 has 16 amino acids. For the CDR3, the DNA is TGTGCCAGCAGCCAAGGAGCAAGCGGCAGAACAGATACGCAGTATTTT. It translates to CASSQGASGRTDTQYF.

The CDR3 DNA reads TGTGCCAGCAGTCATAACCGGGACTATAATTCACCCCTCCACTTT. It encodes CASSHNRDYNSPLHF. The rearrangement uses TRBV6-5 and TRBJ1-6; D is uncertain. CDR1 is MNHEY, CDR2 SVGAGI, per germline. CDR3 size: 15 residues. V lost 5 bases to trimming and J lost 3 bases, with 11 bases between them.

This clone showed up just once. This sequence joins TRBV10-3 and TRBJ1-2, with 7 bases that match TRBD1. Germline-derived CDR1 and CDR2 are ENHRY and SYGVKD. This CDR3 comprises 13 residues. V lost 7 bases, J lost 4 bases, and 6 bases stayed unmatched. This chain's CDR3 is CAITPDRAYGYTF. The CDR3 region has the DNA TGTGCCATCACCCCAGACAGGGCCTATGGCTACACCTTC.

This clone was seen a few times. The chain combines TRBV7-8 with TRBJ2-1, with TRBD2 identical over 12 bases. Germline V lookup: CDR1 SGHVS, CDR2 FQNEAQ. V shed 2 bases, J shed 0 bases, and the junction held 11 bases outside the gene matches. CDR3 size: 20 residues. CDR3: CASSLHRLAGARGSYNEQFF. As DNA, the CDR3 is TGTGCCAGCAGCTTACACCGACTAGCGGGGGCCCGCGGCTCCTACAATGAGCAGTTCTTC.

V usage is TRBV10-1 and J usage is TRBJ2-1; TRBD2 aligns across 10 bases. The CDR3 totals 15 residues. Germline V gene sequence: CDR1 WNHNN, CDR2 SYGVQD (reference sequence). V was clipped by 4 bases and J by 5 bases; unmatched bases: 5. CDR3 in amino acids: CASSVVAGGDNEQFF. The CDR3 DNA reads TGCGCCAGCAGTGTGGTAGCGGGGGGTGACAATGAGCAGTTCTTC.

CDR3 amino acids: CASSPLGDEQYF. The CDR3 DNA sequence: TGTGCCAGCTCACCACTCGGGGACGAGCAGTACTTC. This chain uses TRBV18 with TRBJ2-7, with D tentatively TRBD2 (5 bases). V was cut by 1 base and J by 5 bases, with 6 bases left in between. Per the germline V gene, CDR1 is KGHSH and CDR2 is LQKENI. The CDR3 length is 12 residues.

The chain uses TRBV28 and TRBJ1-2; 7 bases align to TRBD1. J gave up 9 bases and V 5 bases, and 6 bases lay outside the gene matches. The CDR3 extends over 12 amino acids. Germline V CDR1 and CDR2: MDHEN, SYDVKM. DNA for the CDR3: TGTGCCAGCAGTGTCTACAGGGGAAGCTACACCTTC. This translates into CASSVYRGSYTF.

This chain joins TRBV28 and TRBJ2-1; 9 bases fit TRBD2. Germline CDR1 and CDR2: MDHEN and SYDVKM. This CDR3 spans 18 amino acids. Germline trimming cut 5 bases from V and 6 bases from J; bases unmatched to any gene: 17. Written as DNA, the CDR3 is TGTGCCAGCAGTACCCCGCCCCATAGCGGGGGATACCGCAATGAGCAGTTCTTC. It yields the protein CASSTPPHSGGYRNEQFF.

The chain uses TRBV21-1 and TRBJ2-5; the table's D call, TRBD1, was not checked against the DNA. TRBV21-1 is a pseudogene. The CDR3 sequence is 17 residues long. CDR3 nucleotides: TGTGCCAGCAGCAAAGGCGCTATCCGGGACAGGGAAGAGACCCAGTACTTC. Translating gives CASSKGAIRDREETQYF.

This clone was observed once. The V gene is TRBV7-2, the J gene TRBJ2-2, with D perhaps matching TRBD1 (6 bases). The V end lost 5 bases, the J end lost 6 bases, and 7 bases lay between the germline ends. The CDR3 covers 12 residues. CDR1 is SGHTA, CDR2 FQGNSA, per germline. CDR3 nucleotide sequence: TGTGCCAGCAGCAACAGGGCCGGGGAGCTGTTTTTT. This gives the protein CASSNRAGELFF.

The genes are TRBV5-1 and TRBJ1-1; 9 bases are a match to TRBD1. CDR3 length: 18 amino acids. Germline V gene lookup returns CDR1 SGHRS and CDR2 YFSETQ. V lost 6 bases and J lost 1; bases outside the gene matches: 16. DNA of the CDR3: TGCGCCAGCAATCTCCGGGACAGGGAAAGTCTTAGGAACACTGAAGCTTTCTTT. It specifies CASNLRDRESLRNTEAFF.

This chain links TRBV19 with TRBJ1-2; D might be TRBD1 (6 bases). Germline CDR1 and CDR2: LNHDA and SQIVND (reference sequence). This CDR3 is 15 amino acids long. Trimming removed 6 bases from V and 4 bases from J, with 18 bases in between. The CDR3 spells CASRTGLKLSYGYTF. The CDR3 DNA sequence: TGTGCCAGTAGAACAGGGTTGAAGCTTAGCTATGGCTACACCTTC.

This chain links TRBV11-2 with TRBJ2-5; 11 bases align to TRBD2. J gave up 5 bases and V 5 bases, and 10 bases lay outside the gene matches. Germline V gene sequence: CDR1 SGHAT, CDR2 FQNNGV. CDR3 length: 16 residues. The CDR3 is CASSPRNSGGAETQYF. The CDR3 coding sequence is TGTGCCAGCAGCCCCCGGAATAGCGGGGGGGCGGAGACCCAGTACTTC.

CDR3 DNA sequence: TGCGCCAGCAGCTTGTCCAGGTCGGGGCAAGAGACCCAGTACTTC. Translated, it gives CASSLSRSGQETQYF. This sequence joins TRBV5-1 and TRBJ2-5, with D perhaps matching TRBD2 (5 bases). V lost 1 base to trimming and J lost 2 bases, with 12 bases between them. Germline V lookup: CDR1 SGHRS, CDR2 YFSETQ. This CDR3 spans 15 amino acids. The full variable domain, in which reference TRBV5-1 and TRBJ2-5 provide the parts outside the CDR3, is KAGVTQTPRYLIKTRGQQVTLSCSPISGHRSVSWYQQTPGQGLQFLFEYFSETQRNKGNFPGRFSGRQFSNSRSEMNVSTLELGDSALYLCASSLSRSGQETQYFGPGTRLLVL.

The chain combines TRBV11-2 with TRBJ2-3; no definite D call. Germline V CDR1 and CDR2: SGHAT, FQNNGV. Trimming took off 3 bases at V and 2 bases at J, with 9 bases between the two ends. This CDR3 is 14 amino acids long. The CDR3 nucleotides read TGTGCCAGCAGCTTTACTGATATCACAGATACGCAGTATTTT. It translates to CASSFTDITDTQYF.

The gene calls are TRBV5-1 and TRBJ1-2; 9 bases fit TRBD1. Losses at the gene ends were 5 bases for V and 4 bases for J; bases not matched to a gene: 24. Germline V gives CDR1 SGHRS, CDR2 YFSETQ. CDR3 length equals 20 residues. CDR3 protein: CASSSASVGTGNRRSYGYTF. CDR3 DNA: TGCGCCAGCAGTTCAGCCTCGGTGGGGACAGGGAACCGTCGGAGCTATGGCTACACCTTC.

This clone was seen a single time. J is TRBJ1-5 and V is TRBV19; 9 bases match TRBD1. Losses at the gene ends were 7 bases for V and 4 bases for J; bases not matched to a gene: 8. The V gene's germline CDR1 is LNHDA and CDR2 SQIVND (reference sequence). The CDR3 spans 15 residues. The CDR3 sequence: CASTGGTGHNQPQHF. The DNA of the CDR3 is TGTGCCAGTACGGGGGGGACAGGGCATAATCAGCCCCAGCATTTT.

The chain has TRBV2 and TRBJ1-5, with a possible D match to TRBD1 (5 bases). Germline loops: CDR1 SNHLY, CDR2 FYNNEI. CDR3 size: 13 residues. The germline V and J ends were trimmed by 4 bases and 5 bases, with 9 bases remaining between them. In DNA form, the CDR3 reads TGTGCCAGCAGTGGACAGCAAGATCAGCCCCAGCATTTT. Protein product: CASSGQQDQPQHF.

The genes are TRBV3-1 (or the pseudogene TRBV3-2) and TRBJ2-1, with 8 bases matching TRBD1. CDR1 and CDR2 (germline): LGHDT, YNNKEL (reference sequence). V shed 4 bases, J shed 10 bases, and the junction held 12 bases outside the gene matches. The CDR3 sequence is 15 residues long. The CDR3 bases are TGTGCCAGCAGCCCGCTGGGACAGGCCAGTACAGAGCAGTTCTTC. It is translated as CASSPLGQASTEQFF.

This chain links TRBV28 with TRBJ2-7; D gene ambiguous. The V gene lost 5 bases and the J gene lost 3 bases, with 8 bases spanning the gap. This CDR3 has 12 residues. Looked up from germline, CDR1 is MDHEN and CDR2 is SYDVKM. The DNA for the CDR3 is TGTGCCAGCAGTATAGTCGGCTACGAGCAGTACTTC. Residues: CASSIVGYEQYF.

The rearrangement links TRBV2 to TRBJ1-5; maybe TRBD1 (5 bases). Trimming cost V 5 bases and J 6 bases, with 11 bases left between them. CDR1 is SNHLY, CDR2 FYNNEI, per germline. The CDR3 totals 13 residues. CDR3 sequence reads: CASSIGGFQPQHF. DNA of the CDR3: TGTGCCAGCAGTATCGGGGGGTTTCAGCCCCAGCATTTT.

The chain is built from TRBV18 and TRBJ2-1, with 7 nucleotides matching TRBD1. With V trimmed by 1 base and J by 4 bases, 4 bases remained unmatched. CDR1 and CDR2 (germline): KGHSH, LQKENI. The CDR3 totals 15 residues. The CDR3 DNA reads as TGTGCCAGCTCACCACAGGGGGCCCGTTACAATGAGCAGTTCTTC. Protein: CASSPQGARYNEQFF.

Only a few counts were recorded for this clone. The chain combines TRBV10-3 with TRBJ1-3; D is unresolved. V was clipped by 4 bases and J by 4 bases, with 17 bases between them. Germline CDR1 reads ENHRY; CDR2 reads SYGVKD. The CDR3 is 16 amino acids. For the CDR3, the DNA is TGTGCCATCAGTGCTAGGTCGCCCGGCCCCGGAAACACCATATATTTT. It specifies CAISARSPGPGNTIYF.